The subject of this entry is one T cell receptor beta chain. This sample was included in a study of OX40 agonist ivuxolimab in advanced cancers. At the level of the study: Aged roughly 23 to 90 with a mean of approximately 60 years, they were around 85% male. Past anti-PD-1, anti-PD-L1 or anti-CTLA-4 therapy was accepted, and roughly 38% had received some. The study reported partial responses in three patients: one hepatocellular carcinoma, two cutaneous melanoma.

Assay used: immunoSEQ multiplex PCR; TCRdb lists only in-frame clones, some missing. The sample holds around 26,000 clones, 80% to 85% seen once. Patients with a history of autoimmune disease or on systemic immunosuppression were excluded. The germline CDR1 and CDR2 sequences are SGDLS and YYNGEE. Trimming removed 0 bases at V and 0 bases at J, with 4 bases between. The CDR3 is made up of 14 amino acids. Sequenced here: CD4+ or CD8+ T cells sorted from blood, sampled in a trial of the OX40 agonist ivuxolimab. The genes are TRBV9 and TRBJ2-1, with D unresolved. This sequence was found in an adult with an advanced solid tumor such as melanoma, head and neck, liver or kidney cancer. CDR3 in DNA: TGTGCCAGCAGCGTAGCGGACTCCTACAATGAGCAGTTCTTC. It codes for CASSVADSYNEQFF.